Each of the 14 T cell receptor beta chains below was sequenced from the same sample in a study of shared clonotypes between healthy human individuals. This table comes from immunoSEQ multiplex PCR, and its TCRdb copy is limited to in-frame clones, with some not included. The table records about 2.4 million clones, more than 80% of them present only once. Sequenced input: naive CD4+ T cells sorted from blood. As to subset: CD45RA+ positively selected. The receptor source for this set is a man aged 18 to 35 in good health.

The chain employs TRBV7-2 and TRBJ1-2; D is unclear. The V and J ends lost 5 bases and 1 base respectively, with 8 bases between them. This CDR3 has 13 amino acids. Germline-derived CDR1 and CDR2 are SGHTA and FQGNSA. CDR3 sequence reads: CASSPSGNYGYTF. DNA of the CDR3: TGTGCCAGCAGCCCGTCGGGTAACTATGGCTACACCTTC. The full variable domain, in which reference TRBV7-2 and TRBJ1-2 provide the parts outside the CDR3, is GAGVSQSPSNKVTEKGKDVELRCDPISGHTALYWYRQSLGQGLEFLIYFQGNSAPDKSGLPSDRFSAERTGGSVSTLTIQRTQQEDSAVYLCASSPSGNYGYTFGSGTRLTVV.

A word on this clone: The sample carries other DNA sequences with the same CDR3. The chain is built from TRBV9 and TRBJ1-6, with a tentative D call TRBD1 (5 bases). Germline CDR1 and CDR2: SGDLS and YYNGEE. There are 14 residues in the CDR3. V was pared by 2 bases and J by 4 bases, with 7 bases between. This CDR3 is CASSVEGYNSPLHF. The CDR3 bases are TGTGCCAGCAGCGTGGAGGGGTATAATTCACCCCTCCACTTT.

The J gene is TRBJ2-5, the V gene TRBV7-9, with a tentative D call TRBD2 (5 bases). Per the germline V gene, CDR1 is SEHNR and CDR2 is FQNEAQ (reference sequence). The ends were cut back, 1 base at V and 7 bases at J, with 13 bases in the middle. There are 14 residues in the CDR3. The CDR3 region has the DNA TGTGCCAGCAGCTTAGACCCAGGAGGAGGGACCCAGTACTTC. Its translation is CASSLDPGGGTQYF.

The J gene is TRBJ1-2, the V gene TRBV10-3; D gene unclear. This CDR3 has 15 residues. From germline, CDR1 is ENHRY and CDR2 SYGVKD. V dropped 0 bases and J dropped 4 bases, with 12 bases sitting between them. In DNA form, the CDR3 reads TGTGCCATCAGTGAGTCCGGCGGCTCCCTCTATGGCTACACCTTC. Protein sequence: CAISESGGSLYGYTF.

Concerning this clone: This same CDR3 is encoded by further DNA sequences in the sample. The chain carries TRBV19 and TRBJ1-4; D is uncertain. Trimming pared 6 bases from V and 5 bases from J, leaving 7 bases between. This CDR3 region has 12 residues. CDR1 and CDR2 from the germline V gene are LNHDA and SQIVND (reference sequence). DNA of the CDR3: TGTGCCAGTAGCCGACCGAATGAAAAACTGTTTTTT. It codes for CASSRPNEKLFF. Supplemented by reference TRBV19 and TRBJ1-4, the full variable domain reads DGGITQSPKYLFRKEGQNVTLSCEQNLNHDAMYWYRQDPGQGLRLIYYSQIVNDFQKGDIAEGYSVSREKKESFPLTVTSAQKNPTAFYLCASSRPNEKLFFGSGTQLSVL.

The V and J genes are TRBV5-5 and TRBJ2-3, with D perhaps TRBD2 (5 bases). Trimming left V 0 bases short and J 2 bases short, with 10 bases between. Germline-derived CDR1 and CDR2 are SGHKS and YYEKEE (reference sequence). CDR3 size: 15 residues. As DNA, the CDR3 is TGTGCCAGCAGCTTGGAGATAGCGTACACAGATACGCAGTATTTT. Amino acids: CASSLEIAYTDTQYF.

Turning to this clone: Other DNA sequences from this sample encode an identical CDR3 as well. The chain employs TRBV18 and TRBJ2-5, with 8 bases matching TRBD2. The CDR3 spans 14 residues. Germline loops: CDR1 KGHSH, CDR2 LQKENI. With 4 bases clipped from V and 1 base from J, the junction kept 2 bases outside the gene matches. The CDR3 loop is CASSQLAAQETQYF. The CDR3 coding sequence is TGTGCCAGCTCACAACTAGCGGCCCAAGAGACCCAGTACTTC.

CDR3 nucleotides: TGTGCCAGCAGCCCAAAGGGCGGGGGGCGCGACACCGGGGAGCTGTTTTTT. Translating gives CASSPKGGGRDTGELFF. This rearrangement joins TRBV7-2 to TRBJ2-2; 8 bases are shared with TRBD2. The CDR3 spans 17 residues. V dropped 5 bases and J dropped 3; count of bases not matched to a gene: 11. The V gene's germline CDR1 is SGHTA and CDR2 FQGNSA.

The chain combines TRBV10-2 with TRBJ2-1; TRBD2 matches 8 bases. The CDR3 sequence is 14 residues long. V gave up 6 bases and J gave up 4 bases; unmatched junction bases: 5. The germline V gene has CDR1 WSHSY and CDR2 SAAADI. The CDR3 DNA reads TGCGCCAGCAGAAGGCTAGCGGGTTACAATGAGCAGTTCTTC. The encoded protein is CASRRLAGYNEQFF.

This chain joins TRBV19 and TRBJ2-7; D uncertain. The CDR3 contains 14 residues. CDR1 is LNHDA and CDR2 is SQIVND in the germline V gene (reference sequence). V gave up 6 bases and J gave up 0 bases, with 12 bases separating them. CDR3 in DNA: TGTGCCAGTAGCGAAGCGATGGCCTCCTACGAGCAGTACTTC. This gives the protein CASSEAMASYEQYF.

V gene TRBV18 combines with J gene TRBJ2-2, with D possibly TRBD2 on 5 matching bases. CDR3 length: 19 amino acids. V shed 0 bases and J shed 0 bases, with 17 bases lying between them. CDR1 and CDR2 from the germline V gene are KGHSH and LQKENI. The CDR3 protein is CASSPPRLALFPNTGELFF. The CDR3 DNA reads as TGTGCCAGCTCACCACCGAGGCTAGCTTTATTCCCGAACACCGGGGAGCTGTTTTTT.

This clone was detected only once. Other DNA sequences in this sample translate to the same CDR3. This CDR3 reads CASSGGQGYEQYF. The CDR3 DNA sequence: TGTGCCAGTAGTGGCGGACAGGGCTACGAGCAGTACTTC. The chain carries TRBV19 and TRBJ2-7, with 8 bases fitting TRBD1. The V gene end was trimmed by 5 bases and the J gene end by 3 bases; junction bases not matched to a gene: 3. The V gene's germline CDR1 is LNHDA and CDR2 SQIVND (reference sequence). The CDR3 spans 13 residues.

The chain links TRBV11-2 to TRBJ1-2; D is undetermined. The CDR3 loop spans 12 amino acids. V lost 5 bases to trimming and J lost 5 bases, with 9 bases between them. Germline V gene data show CDR1 as SGHAT and CDR2 as FQNNGV. The CDR3 DNA reads TGTGCCAGCAGCCCAGACCGGTATGGCTACACCTTC. It is translated as CASSPDRYGYTF.

Points on this clone: Other DNA sequences of this sample code for an identical CDR3. This chain joins TRBV2 and TRBJ2-1, with a possible D match to TRBD1 (5 bases). CDR1 SNHLY and CDR2 FYNNEI come from the germline V gene. V was clipped by 4 bases and J by 0 bases, with 10 bases between them. This CDR3 is built from 15 residues. The CDR3 DNA follows: TGTGCCAGCAGTGCGGAAAGGGGCTCCTACAATGAGCAGTTCTTC. As protein: CASSAERGSYNEQFF.